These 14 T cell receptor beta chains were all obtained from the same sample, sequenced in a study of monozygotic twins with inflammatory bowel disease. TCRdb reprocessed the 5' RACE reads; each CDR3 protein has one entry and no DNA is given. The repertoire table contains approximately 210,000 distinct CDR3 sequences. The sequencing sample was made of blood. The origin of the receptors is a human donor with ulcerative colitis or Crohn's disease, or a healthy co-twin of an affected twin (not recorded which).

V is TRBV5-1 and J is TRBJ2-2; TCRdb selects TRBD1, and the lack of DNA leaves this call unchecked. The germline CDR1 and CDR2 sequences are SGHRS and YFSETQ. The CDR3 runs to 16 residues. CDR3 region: CASSPRQGFDTGELFF.

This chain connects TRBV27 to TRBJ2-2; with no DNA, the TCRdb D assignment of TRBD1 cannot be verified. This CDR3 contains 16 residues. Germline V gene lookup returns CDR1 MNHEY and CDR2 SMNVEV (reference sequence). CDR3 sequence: CASSPRTLRGTGELFF.

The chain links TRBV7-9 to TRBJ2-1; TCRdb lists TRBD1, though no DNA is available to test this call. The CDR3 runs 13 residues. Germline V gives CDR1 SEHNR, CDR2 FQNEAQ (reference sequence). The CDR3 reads CASSQQGYNEQIF.

Here the CDR3 reads CASSRAGGAYDTQYF. This chain connects TRBV5-4 to TRBJ2-3; TCRdb returns TRBD2, unconfirmable since there is no DNA. CDR3 size: 15 residues. Germline values: CDR1 SGHNT, CDR2 YYREEE (reference sequence).

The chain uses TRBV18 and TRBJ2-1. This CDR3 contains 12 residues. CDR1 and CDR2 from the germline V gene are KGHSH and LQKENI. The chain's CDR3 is CASSPMFGEQFF.

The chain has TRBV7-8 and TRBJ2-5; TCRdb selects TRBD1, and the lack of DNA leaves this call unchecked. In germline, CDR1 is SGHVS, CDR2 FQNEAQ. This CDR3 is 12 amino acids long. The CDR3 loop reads CASTSPYETQYF.

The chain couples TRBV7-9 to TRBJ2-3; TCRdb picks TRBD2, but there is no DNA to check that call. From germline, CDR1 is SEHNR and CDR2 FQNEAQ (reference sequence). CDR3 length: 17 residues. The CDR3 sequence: CASSFGRGGYSTDTQYF. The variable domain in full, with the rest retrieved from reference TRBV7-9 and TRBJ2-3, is DTGVSQNPRHKITKRGQNVTFRCDPISEHNRLYWYRQTLGQGPEFLTYFQNEAQLEKSRLLSDRFSAERPKGSFSTLEIQRTEQGDSAMYLCASSFGRGGYSTDTQYFGPGTRLTVL.

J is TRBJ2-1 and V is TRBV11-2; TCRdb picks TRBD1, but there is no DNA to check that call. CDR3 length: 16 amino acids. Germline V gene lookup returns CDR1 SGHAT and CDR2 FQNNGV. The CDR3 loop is CASSNPVGQNFGEQFF.

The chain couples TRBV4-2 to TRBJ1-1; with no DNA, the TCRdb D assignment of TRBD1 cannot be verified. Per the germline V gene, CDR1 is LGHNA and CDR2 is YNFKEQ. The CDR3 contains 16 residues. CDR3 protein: CASSQDYRGRDTEAFF.

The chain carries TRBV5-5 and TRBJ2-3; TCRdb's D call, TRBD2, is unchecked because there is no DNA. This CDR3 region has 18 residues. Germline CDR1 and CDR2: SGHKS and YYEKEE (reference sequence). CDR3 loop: CASSALAGEASSTDTQYF.

The CDR3 spells CASSQDMEATYGYTF. This chain uses TRBV4-2 with TRBJ1-2. CDR3 size: 15 residues. CDR1 LGHNA and CDR2 YNFKEQ come from the germline V gene.

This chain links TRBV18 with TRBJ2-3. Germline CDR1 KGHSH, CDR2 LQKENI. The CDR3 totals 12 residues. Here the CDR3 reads CASSPGDLSQYF.

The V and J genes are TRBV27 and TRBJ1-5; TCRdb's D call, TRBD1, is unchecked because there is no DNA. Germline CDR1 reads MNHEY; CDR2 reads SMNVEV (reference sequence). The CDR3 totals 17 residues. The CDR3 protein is CASSPRTVAYSNQPQHF.

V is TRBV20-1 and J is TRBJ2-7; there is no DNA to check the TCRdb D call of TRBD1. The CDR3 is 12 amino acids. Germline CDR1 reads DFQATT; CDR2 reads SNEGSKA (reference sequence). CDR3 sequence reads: CGTRVSTYEQYF.